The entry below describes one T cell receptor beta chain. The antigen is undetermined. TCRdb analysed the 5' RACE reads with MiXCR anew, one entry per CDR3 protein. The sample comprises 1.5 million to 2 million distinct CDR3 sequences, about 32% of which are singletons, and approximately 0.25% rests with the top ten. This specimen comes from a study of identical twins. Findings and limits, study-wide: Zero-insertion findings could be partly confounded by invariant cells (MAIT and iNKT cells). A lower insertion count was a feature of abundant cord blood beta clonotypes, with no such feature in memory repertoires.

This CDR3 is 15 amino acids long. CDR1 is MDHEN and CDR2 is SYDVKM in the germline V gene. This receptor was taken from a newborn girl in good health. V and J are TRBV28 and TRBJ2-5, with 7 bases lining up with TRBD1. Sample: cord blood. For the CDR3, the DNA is TGTGCGACCCGAGAGGGGGCGCAACTTTATCATGAGCAGTACTTC. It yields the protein CATREGAQLYHEQYF.